What follows are 10 T cell receptor beta chains derived from one specimen sequenced in a study of blood T cell repertoires in COVID-19. Clones were sequenced by immunoSEQ multiplex PCR, and TCRdb holds only the in-frame ones, with some missing. The sample yields roughly 250,000 clones, 86% seen once. The source material was peripheral blood. These receptors were obtained from a woman aged 25 to 39 with COVID-19, enrolled during active disease.

The J gene is TRBJ2-7, the V gene TRBV5-1; TRBD1 matches 11 bases. Germline V lookup: CDR1 SGHRS, CDR2 YFSETQ. With 6 bases clipped from V and 5 bases from J, the junction kept 7 bases outside the gene matches. The CDR3 has 14 residues. The CDR3 region has the DNA TGCGCCAGCAACAAGGACAGGGGGCAGAACGAGCAGTACTTC. It encodes CASNKDRGQNEQYF.

This chain uses TRBV10-3 with TRBJ2-7; the match to TRBD2 covers 10 bases. The junction had 10 bases not matched to a gene; V was cut back by 9 bases and J by 5 bases. Germline CDR1 ENHRY, CDR2 SYGVKD. The CDR3 consists of 14 residues. CDR3 DNA sequence: TGTGCCATTTGGTACGGGCTAGCGGGGGACGAGCAGTACTTC. Its protein product is CAIWYGLAGDEQYF.

This sequence joins TRBV27 and TRBJ1-2; D perhaps matches TRBD1 (6 bases). The CDR3 loop spans 15 amino acids. Per germline, CDR1 MNHEY and CDR2 SMNVEV (reference sequence). Trimming pared 2 bases from V and 4 bases from J, leaving 14 bases between. The CDR3, as DNA: TGTGCCAGCAGTTTAGACAGGATCCGTACCTATGGCTACACCTTC. This sequence encodes CASSLDRIRTYGYTF.

The V call is TRBV11-3, the J call TRBJ2-2, with D possibly being TRBD1 (6 bases). The CDR3 is made up of 14 amino acids. Between the trimmed V and J ends, which lost 5 bases and 7 bases, there was a span of 14 bases. Germline V CDR1 and CDR2: SGHNT, YENEEA. CDR3 DNA sequence: TGTGCCAGCAGCACCACAGGGTTGAGCGGGGAGCTGTTTTTT. It translates to CASSTTGLSGELFF. The whole variable domain, remainder taken from reference TRBV11-3 and TRBJ2-2, is EAGVVQSPRYKIIEKKQPVAFWCNPISGHNTLYWYLQNLGQGPELLIRYENEEAVDDSQLPKDRFSAERLKGVDSTLKIQPAELGDSAVYLCASSTTGLSGELFFGEGSRLTVL.

This chain uses TRBV29-1 with TRBJ2-4, with 7 bases identical to TRBD1. The CDR3 covers 15 residues. Germline V gene lookup returns CDR1 SQVTM and CDR2 ANQGSEA. V trimming: 0 bases; J trimming: 2 bases; junction bases outside the gene matches: 4. CDR3 nucleotide sequence: TGCAGCGTTGAAGAGGACAGGATTACCAAAAACATTCAGTACTTC. Protein product: CSVEEDRITKNIQYF.

The gene calls are TRBV19 and TRBJ1-2; 7 nucleotides align to TRBD1. This CDR3 spans 13 amino acids. The ends lost 5 bases at V and 6 bases at J; junction bases unmatched: 6. Germline CDR1 reads LNHDA; CDR2 reads SQIVND (reference sequence). DNA of the CDR3: TGTGCCAGTAGTCTCGGCAGGGGGGATGGCTACACCTTC. Protein: CASSLGRGDGYTF. The variable domain in full, completed from reference TRBV19 and TRBJ1-2, reads DGGITQSPKYLFRKEGQNVTLSCEQNLNHDAMYWYRQDPGQGLRLIYYSQIVNDFQKGDIAEGYSVSREKKESFPLTVTSAQKNPTAFYLCASSLGRGDGYTFGSGTRLTVV.

This chain links TRBV2 with TRBJ2-5; TRBD2 might be the D (7 bases). The CDR3 sequence is 15 residues long. Germline assignment: CDR1 SNHLY and CDR2 FYNNEI. V was pared by 7 bases and J by 5 bases, with 20 bases between. DNA for the CDR3: TGTGCCAGCACCCTCTTGCGGGGGCGCGGGGAGACCCAGTACTTC. Its translation is CASTLLRGRGETQYF.

The rearrangement joins TRBV7-9 to TRBJ2-3, with a weak D call TRBD2 (5 bases). Germline CDR1 reads SEHNR; CDR2 reads FQNEAQ (reference sequence). Trimming shortened V by 6 bases and J by 2 bases, and 15 bases separated the two germline ends. The CDR3 covers 15 residues. The CDR3 sequence is CASSHSAGLTDTQYF. CDR3 nucleotides: TGTGCCAGCAGTCATAGCGCGGGCCTCACAGATACGCAGTATTTT. Together with reference TRBV7-9 and TRBJ2-3, the CDR3 gives the full variable domain: DTGVSQNPRHKITKRGQNVTFRCDPISEHNRLYWYRQTLGQGPEFLTYFQNEAQLEKSRLLSDRFSAERPKGSFSTLEIQRTEQGDSAMYLCASSHSAGLTDTQYFGPGTRLTVL.

The chain uses TRBV13 and TRBJ2-2, with D possibly TRBD1 on 6 matching bases. The ends were cut back, 4 bases at V and 5 bases at J, with 11 bases in the middle. Germline values: CDR1 PRHDT, CDR2 FYEKMQ (reference sequence). The CDR3 loop spans 14 amino acids. CDR3 DNA sequence: TGTGCCAGCAGCTCGGGACACCCAACCGGGGAGCTGTTTTTT. Its protein product is CASSSGHPTGELFF.

This chain uses TRBV30 with TRBJ1-1; D unresolved. CDR3 length: 13 residues. Germline V gene data show CDR1 as GTSNPN and CDR2 as SVGIG (reference sequence). V gave up 0 bases and J gave up 1 base, with 6 bases separating them. The CDR3 DNA is TGTGCCTGGAGTGTGGCAAAGAACACTGAAGCTTTCTTT. Residues: CAWSVAKNTEAFF.